This TCR beta chain derives from a study of T cells after yellow fever vaccination. Study findings and constraints: Some clonotypes were seen in both the CD4 and the CD8 compartments. These made up a small share and likely arose from convergent recombination. The secondary T-cell response peaked on day 5, not day 15, but was weaker. One caveat is that FACS-sorted repertoires could contain abundant clonotypes contaminating from the bulk population.

Looked up from germline, CDR1 is MGHRA and CDR2 is YSYEKL. With 1 base removed from V and 3 bases from J, the gap between germline ends came to 17 bases. This CDR3 is 17 amino acids long. TCRdb ran MiXCR on the 5' RACE reads and lists one entry per CDR3 protein. Here the sample spans 50,000 or so distinct CDR3 sequences, 6.5% to 8% being singletons. This chain links TRBV4-1 with TRBJ2-3; TRBD2 might be the D (6 bases). The source of this sequence is a man younger than 35 who received the YFV17D yellow fever vaccine. The material was CD8+ T cells not binding an NS4B(214-222) dextramer, sorted from PBMCs, obtained roughly seven weeks after the first yellow fever vaccination. The chain's CDR3 is CASSQVRGVWGTDTQYF. The CDR3, as DNA: TGCGCCAGCAGCCAAGTCCGCGGGGTTTGGGGAACAGATACGCAGTATTTT.